The present T cell receptor (beta chain) was sequenced within a study of T cells in Graves' hyperthyroidism and ophthalmopathy. In making diagnoses, clinical symptoms, serum thyroxine and TRAb, thyroid ultrasound and orbital computed tomography were all used. Study-level findings and limits: Among clonotypes expanded in thyroid above 0.001, most were also found in blood.

This clonotype was counted many times. Antigen unknown. Germline values: CDR1 SEHNR, CDR2 FQNEAQ (reference sequence). CDR3 length: 17 amino acids. V was shortened by 5 bases and J by 5 bases, with 25 bases between the two germline ends. The TCR beta CDR3 regions underwent amplification using RNA transcripts as the source. The HTBI primer set drove a first-round RT-PCR of the TCR CDR3. MiXCR, run by TCRdb on the multiplex PCR reads, gives a single entry per CDR3 protein. The table lists 550,000 to 700,000 distinct CDR3 sequences, around 42% of them singletons. This sequence was found in an adult woman with Graves' disease, either hyperthyroidism or ophthalmopathy (not recorded which). The chain couples TRBV7-9 to TRBJ2-7; the D is unclear. The specimen sequenced was peripheral blood or thyroid tissue (not recorded which). CDR3 amino acids: CASSRFPKTQEQDEQYF. The CDR3 DNA is TGTGCCAGCAGCCGCTTCCCCAAGACCCAAGAGCAGGACGAGCAGTACTTC.